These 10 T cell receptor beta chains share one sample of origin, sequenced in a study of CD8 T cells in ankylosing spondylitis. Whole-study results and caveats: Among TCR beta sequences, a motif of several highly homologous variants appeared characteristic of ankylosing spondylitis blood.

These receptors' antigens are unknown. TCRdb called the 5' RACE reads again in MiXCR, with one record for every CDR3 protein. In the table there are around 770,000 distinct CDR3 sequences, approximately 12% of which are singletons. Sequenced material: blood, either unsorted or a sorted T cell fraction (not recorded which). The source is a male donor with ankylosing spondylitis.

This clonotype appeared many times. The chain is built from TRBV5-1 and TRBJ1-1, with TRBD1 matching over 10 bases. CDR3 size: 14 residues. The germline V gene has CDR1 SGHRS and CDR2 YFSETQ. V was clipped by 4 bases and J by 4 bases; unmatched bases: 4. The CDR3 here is CASSPGTGVTEAFF. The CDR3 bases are TGCGCCAGCAGCCCCGGGACAGGGGTCACTGAAGCTTTCTTT.

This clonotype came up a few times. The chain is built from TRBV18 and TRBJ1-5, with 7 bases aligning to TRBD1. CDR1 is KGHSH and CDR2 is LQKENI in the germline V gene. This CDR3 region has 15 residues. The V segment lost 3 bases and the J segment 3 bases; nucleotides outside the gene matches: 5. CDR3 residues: CASSPRQGLNQPQHF. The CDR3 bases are TGTGCCAGCTCACCCAGACAGGGCCTCAATCAGCCCCAGCATTTT.

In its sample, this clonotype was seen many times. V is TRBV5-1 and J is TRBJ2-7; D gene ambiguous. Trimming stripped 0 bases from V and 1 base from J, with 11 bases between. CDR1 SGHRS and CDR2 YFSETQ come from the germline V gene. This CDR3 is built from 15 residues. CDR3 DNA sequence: TGCGCCAGCAGCTTGGACGGAAACCCATCCTACGAGCAGTACTTC. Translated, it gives CASSLDGNPSYEQYF.

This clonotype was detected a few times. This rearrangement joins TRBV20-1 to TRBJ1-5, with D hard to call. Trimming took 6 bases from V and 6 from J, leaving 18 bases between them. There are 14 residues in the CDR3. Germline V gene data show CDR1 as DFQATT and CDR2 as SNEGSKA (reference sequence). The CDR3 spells CSARLQREGQPQHF. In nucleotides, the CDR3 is TGCAGTGCCCGCTTACAGCGGGAAGGTCAGCCCCAGCATTTT.

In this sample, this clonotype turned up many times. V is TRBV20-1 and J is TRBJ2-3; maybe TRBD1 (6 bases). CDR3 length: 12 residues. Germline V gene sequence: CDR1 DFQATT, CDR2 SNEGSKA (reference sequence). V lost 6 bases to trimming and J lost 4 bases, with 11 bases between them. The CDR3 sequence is CSAQGMPDTQYF. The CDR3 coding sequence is TGCAGTGCACAGGGCATGCCAGATACGCAGTATTTT.

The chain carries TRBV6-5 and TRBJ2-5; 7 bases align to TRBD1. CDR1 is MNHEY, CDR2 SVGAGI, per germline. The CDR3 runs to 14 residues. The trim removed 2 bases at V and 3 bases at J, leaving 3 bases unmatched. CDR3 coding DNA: TGTGCCAGCAGTTACGGTGGGACAGAAGAGACCCAGTACTTC. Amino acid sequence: CASSYGGTEETQYF.

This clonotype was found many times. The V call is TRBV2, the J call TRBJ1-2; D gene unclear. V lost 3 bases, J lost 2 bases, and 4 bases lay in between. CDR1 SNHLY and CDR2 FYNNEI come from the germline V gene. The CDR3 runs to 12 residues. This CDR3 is CASSDRNYGYTF. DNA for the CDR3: TGTGCCAGCAGTGACAGGAACTATGGCTACACCTTC.

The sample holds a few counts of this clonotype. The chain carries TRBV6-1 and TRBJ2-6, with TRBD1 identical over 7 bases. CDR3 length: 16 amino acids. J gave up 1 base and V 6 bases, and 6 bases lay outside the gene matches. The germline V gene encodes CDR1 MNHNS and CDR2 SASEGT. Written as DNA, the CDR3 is TGTGCCAGCAGCGCCATGACAGGGTCTGGGGCCAACGTCCTGACTTTC. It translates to CASSAMTGSGANVLTF.

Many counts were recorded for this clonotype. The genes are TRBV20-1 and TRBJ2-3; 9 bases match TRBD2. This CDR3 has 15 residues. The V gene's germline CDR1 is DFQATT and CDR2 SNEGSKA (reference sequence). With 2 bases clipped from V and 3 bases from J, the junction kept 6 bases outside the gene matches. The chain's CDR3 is CSARPRSGRTDTQYF. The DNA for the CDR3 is TGCAGTGCTAGACCCCGTAGCGGGAGAACAGATACGCAGTATTTT.

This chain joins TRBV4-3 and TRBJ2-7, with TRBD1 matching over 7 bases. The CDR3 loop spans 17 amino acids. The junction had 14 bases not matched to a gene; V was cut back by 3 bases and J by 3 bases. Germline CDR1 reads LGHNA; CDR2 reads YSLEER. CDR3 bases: TGCGCCAGCAGCCAGATAAAAGGGCCCAGGGGGTACTACGAGCAGTACTTC. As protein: CASSQIKGPRGYYEQYF.